This paragraph covers one T cell receptor (beta chain) sequence. These data come from a study of T cells in Graves' hyperthyroidism and ophthalmopathy. Trimming pared 3 bases from V and 3 bases from J, leaving 11 bases between. Germline CDR1 and CDR2: SGHAT and FQNNGV. The length of the CDR3 is 15 residues. Amplified regions were TCR beta CDR3 sequences from RNA transcripts. A set of HTBI primers served as the primers for a first-round RT-PCR of the TCR CDR3. TCRdb re-analysed the multiplex PCR reads in MiXCR, keeping a single row per CDR3 protein. The sample consists of about 300,000 distinct CDR3 sequences, approximately 19% of them appearing once.

The chain has TRBV11-2 and TRBJ2-2; D is unclear. Sequencing input: blood. This receptor was obtained from a man in his fifties with Graves' ophthalmopathy. The CDR3 nucleotides are TGTGCCAGCAGCTTTGAACTAAGCCACACCGGGGAGCTGTTTTTT. It encodes CASSFELSHTGELFF.